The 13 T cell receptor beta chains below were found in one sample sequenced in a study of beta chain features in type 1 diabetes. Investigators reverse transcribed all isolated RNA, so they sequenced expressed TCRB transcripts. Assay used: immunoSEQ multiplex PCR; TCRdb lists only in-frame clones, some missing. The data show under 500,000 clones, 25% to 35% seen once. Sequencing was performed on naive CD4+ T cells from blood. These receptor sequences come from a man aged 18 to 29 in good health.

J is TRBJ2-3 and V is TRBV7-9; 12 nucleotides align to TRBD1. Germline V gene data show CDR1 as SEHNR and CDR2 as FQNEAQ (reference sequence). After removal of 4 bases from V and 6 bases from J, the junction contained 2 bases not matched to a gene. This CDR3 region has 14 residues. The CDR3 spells CASSWDRGPDTQYF. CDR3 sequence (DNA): TGTGCCAGCAGCTGGGACAGGGGGCCGGATACGCAGTATTTT.

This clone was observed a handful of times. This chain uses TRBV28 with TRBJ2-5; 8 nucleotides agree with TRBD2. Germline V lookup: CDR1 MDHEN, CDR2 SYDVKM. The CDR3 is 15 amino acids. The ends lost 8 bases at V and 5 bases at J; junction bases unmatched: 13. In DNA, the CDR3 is TGTGCCAGCCGTCTCCTGGAGCGGGAGAGGGAGACCCAGTACTTC. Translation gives CASRLLERERETQYF.

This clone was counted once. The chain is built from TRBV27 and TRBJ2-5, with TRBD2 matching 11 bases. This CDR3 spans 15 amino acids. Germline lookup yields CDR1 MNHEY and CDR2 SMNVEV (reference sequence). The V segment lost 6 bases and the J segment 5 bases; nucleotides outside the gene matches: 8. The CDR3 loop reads CASRIAGGPGETQYF. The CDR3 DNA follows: TGTGCCAGCAGAATAGCGGGAGGGCCCGGGGAGACCCAGTACTTC.

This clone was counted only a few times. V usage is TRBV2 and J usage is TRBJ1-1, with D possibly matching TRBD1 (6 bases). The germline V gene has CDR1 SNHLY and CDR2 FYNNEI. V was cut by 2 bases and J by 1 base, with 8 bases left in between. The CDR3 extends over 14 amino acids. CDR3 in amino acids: CASSESGANTEAFF. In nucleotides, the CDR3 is TGTGCCAGCAGTGAATCGGGGGCGAACACTGAAGCTTTCTTT. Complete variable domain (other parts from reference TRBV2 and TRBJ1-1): EPEVTQTPSHQVTQMGQEVILRCVPISNHLYFYWYRQILGQKVEFLVSFYNNEISEKSEIFDDQFSVERPDGSNFTLKIRSTKLEDSAMYFCASSESGANTEAFFGQGTRLTVV.

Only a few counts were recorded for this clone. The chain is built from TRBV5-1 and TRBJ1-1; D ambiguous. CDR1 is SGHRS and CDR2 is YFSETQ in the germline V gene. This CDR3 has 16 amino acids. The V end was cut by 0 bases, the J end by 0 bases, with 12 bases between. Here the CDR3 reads CASSLAQGRVNTEAFF. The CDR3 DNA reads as TGCGCCAGCAGCTTGGCCCAAGGCCGGGTGAACACTGAAGCTTTCTTT.

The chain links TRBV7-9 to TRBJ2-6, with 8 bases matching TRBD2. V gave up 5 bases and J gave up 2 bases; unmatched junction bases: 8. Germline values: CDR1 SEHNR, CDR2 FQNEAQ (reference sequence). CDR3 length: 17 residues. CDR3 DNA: TGTGCCAGCAGCCCTCAAGCGGGAGTAACTGGGGCCAACGTCCTGACTTTC. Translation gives CASSPQAGVTGANVLTF. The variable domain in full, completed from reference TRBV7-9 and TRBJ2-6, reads DTGVSQNPRHKITKRGQNVTFRCDPISEHNRLYWYRQTLGQGPEFLTYFQNEAQLEKSRLLSDRFSAERPKGSFSTLEIQRTEQGDSAMYLCASSPQAGVTGANVLTFGAGSRLTVL.

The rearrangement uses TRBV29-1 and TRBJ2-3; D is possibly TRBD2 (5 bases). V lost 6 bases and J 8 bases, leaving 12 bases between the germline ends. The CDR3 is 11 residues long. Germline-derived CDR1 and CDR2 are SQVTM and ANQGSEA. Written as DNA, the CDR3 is TGCAGCGTGTGGGAGTTGAGTACGCAGTATTTT. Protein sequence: CSVWELSTQYF.

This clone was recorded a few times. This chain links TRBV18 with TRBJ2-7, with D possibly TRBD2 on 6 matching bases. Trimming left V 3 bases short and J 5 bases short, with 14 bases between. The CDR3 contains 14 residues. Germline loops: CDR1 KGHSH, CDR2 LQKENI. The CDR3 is CASSPEPGRHEQYF. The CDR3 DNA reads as TGTGCCAGCTCACCTGAGCCAGGGAGGCACGAGCAGTACTTC.

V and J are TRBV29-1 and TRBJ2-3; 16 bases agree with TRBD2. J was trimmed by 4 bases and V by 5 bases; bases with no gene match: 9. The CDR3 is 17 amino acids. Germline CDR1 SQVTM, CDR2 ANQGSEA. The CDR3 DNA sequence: TGCAGCGTTAGGGGACTAGCGGGAGGGCCTTGGGCAGATACGCAGTATTTT. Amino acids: CSVRGLAGGPWADTQYF.

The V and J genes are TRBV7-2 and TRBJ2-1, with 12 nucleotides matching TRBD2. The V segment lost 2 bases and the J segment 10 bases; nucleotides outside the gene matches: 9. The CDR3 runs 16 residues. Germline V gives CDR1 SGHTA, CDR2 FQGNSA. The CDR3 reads CASSLMSFLAGGEQFF. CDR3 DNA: TGTGCCAGCAGCTTAATGAGTTTCCTAGCGGGAGGGGAGCAGTTCTTC.

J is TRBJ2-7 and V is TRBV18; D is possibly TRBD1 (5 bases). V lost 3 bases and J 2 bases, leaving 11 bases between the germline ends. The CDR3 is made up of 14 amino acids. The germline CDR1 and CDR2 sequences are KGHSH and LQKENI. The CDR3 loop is CASSPDIFAYEQYF. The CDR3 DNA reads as TGTGCCAGCTCACCGGACATCTTTGCCTACGAGCAGTACTTC. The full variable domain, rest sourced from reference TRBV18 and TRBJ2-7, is NAGVMQNPRHLVRRRGQEARLRCSPMKGHSHVYWYRQLPEEGLKFMVYLQKENIIDESGMPKERFSAEFPKEGPSILRIQQVVRGDSAAYFCASSPDIFAYEQYFGPGTRLTVT.

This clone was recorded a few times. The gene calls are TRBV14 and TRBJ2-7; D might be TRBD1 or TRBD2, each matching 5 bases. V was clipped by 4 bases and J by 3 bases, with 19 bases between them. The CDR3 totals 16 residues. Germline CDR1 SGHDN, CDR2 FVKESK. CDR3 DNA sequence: TGTGCCAGCAGCCCCCTAGGCCGGGACCTGTACTACGAGCAGTACTTC. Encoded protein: CASSPLGRDLYYEQYF.

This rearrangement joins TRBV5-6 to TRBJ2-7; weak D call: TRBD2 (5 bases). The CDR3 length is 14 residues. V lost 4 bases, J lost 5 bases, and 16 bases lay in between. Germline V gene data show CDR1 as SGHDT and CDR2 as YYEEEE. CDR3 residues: CASSARPGKDEQYF. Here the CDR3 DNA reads TGTGCCAGCAGCGCGAGGCCCGGGAAGGACGAGCAGTACTTC.